The sequence of this TCR beta chain was determined in a study of blood T cell repertoires in COVID-19 (TCRdb year 2020). Concerning the study at large: Samples covering the acute and convalescent phases of COVID-19 were provided by collaborators in the United States, Italy and Spain. HLA class I and class II types, where available, came from metadata supplied by the sample provider rather than from assay-based typing. The repertoires were released in a freely available public database intended as a resource for research on the immune response to SARS-CoV-2. The material from the prospective study consisted of cDNA or gDNA derived from T cells, B-cell-depleted T cells, or PBMCs. The samples were drawn from two sources: the first 160 participants of the ongoing ImmuneRACE study, and approximately 1,300 subjects contributed by 6 global collaborators. Nearly every sample came with metadata listing a de-identified subject ID, COVID-19 status, age in years and sex. The dataset comprised deeply sampled blood TCRbeta repertoires from subjects exposed to, actively infected with, or recovered from COVID-19.

The immunoSEQ Assay, a bias-controlled multiplex PCR, was used to amplify TCRbeta CDR3 regions from genomic DNA. Processing in the source paper ran as follows. Within the assay, amplification of reference gene primers was used to estimate how many nucleated cells each sample contained. To quantify the absolute abundance of each unique TCRbeta CDR3 rearrangement, sequence reads were collapsed and filtered. Productive Simpson clonality was computed per sample as the square root of Simpson's diversity index over productive rearrangements. Sourced from immuneACCESS, this table was stored by TCRdb with only in-frame sequences that have V and J called. A share of the clones is absent; for the studies checked, an unresolved V gene accounts for under half, and the remainder has no known explanation. Clone size and the V and J calls come from that table; the DNA yielded D and trimming. For this sample the table gives some 230,000 clones, of which 83% were detected only once. Approximately 7% of the sample belongs to the ten largest clones.

The collaborating institutions used their own protocols to collect whole blood in K2EDTA tubes. Collaborator samples were shipped for TCRbeta analysis as frozen whole blood, isolated PBMCs, or DNA extracted from either sample type. V is pruned by 2 bases and J by 4 bases, leaving 5 bases of the junction without a gene match. CDR1 and CDR2 are drawn from the germline V gene (reference sequence): SGHNT, YYREEE. Measured from the cysteine to the phenylalanine, the CDR3 is 14 residues long. Only CDR3 DNA remains: 42 bases, in frame from the first base. A note on this clone: What this receptor recognizes is not known. Base qualities are not recorded, but no much larger clone differs from it by a single base.

Overall results and qualifications from the work: The amount of clinical and demographic metadata varied by source and participant and was provided uncurated.

This TCR came from a woman aged 50 to 60 with acute or convalescent COVID-19. Input material: peripheral blood. The chain links TRBV5-4 with TRBJ2-7; 8 central nucleotides agree with TRBD2. The CDR3 here reads CASSLAGETYEQYF. The bases read TGTGCCAGCAGCTTAGCGGGGGAGACATACGAGCAGTACTTC.